Listed here are 30 T cell receptor beta chains from one sample, sequenced in a study of CD8+CD57+ T cells in acquired aplastic anemia. Genomic DNA served as template for TCR beta VDJ and CDR3 profiling. In TCRdb, the reads were re-called with MiXCR into one record per CDR3 protein. The sample lists 100,000 to 150,000 distinct CDR3 sequences; 30% to 45% were seen once. All sequencing subjects had displayed CD8+CD57+ cell expansion on flow cytometry. Sequenced sample: sorted CD4+, CD8+, or CD8+CD57+ T cells (not recorded which) from PBMCs. These receptors were collected from a human donor with aplastic anemia.

The J gene is TRBJ1-2, the V gene TRBV4-3, with unresolved D. The CDR3 extends over 14 amino acids. Trimming left V 0 bases short and J 8 bases short, with 13 bases between. Germline CDR1 reads LGHNA; CDR2 reads YSLEER. CDR3 loop: CASSQDERAGGYTF. DNA for the CDR3: TGCGCCAGCAGCCAAGATGAAAGGGCGGGGGGCTACACCTTC.

This clonotype was counted at least ten times. In nucleotides, the CDR3 is TGCAGTGCTTCCCGGGCTAGCGGGAGCACAGATACGCAGTATTTT. It yields the protein CSASRASGSTDTQYF. V and J are TRBV20-1 and TRBJ2-3, with 8 nucleotides matching TRBD2. The germline gives CDR1 DFQATT, CDR2 SNEGSKA (reference sequence). There are 15 residues in the CDR3. J was trimmed by 0 bases and V by 5 bases; bases with no gene match: 7.

Concerning this clonotype: Without the conserved terminal phenylalanine or tryptophan, this CDR3 likely stems from a read error. No DNA is shown, since the ends of the CDR3 on it are uncertain; the CDR3 is the one TCRdb lists. The genes are TRBV2 and TRBJ1-4. Looked up from germline, CDR1 is SNHLY and CDR2 is FYNNEI. The CDR3 length equals 8 residues, ends included. CDR3 loop: CASSGEVG.

The rearrangement joins TRBV10-3 to TRBJ1-2; tentative D call: TRBD1 (5 bases). Germline loops: CDR1 ENHRY, CDR2 SYGVKD. Trimming cost V 10 bases and J 8 bases, with 23 bases left between them. This CDR3 has 14 amino acids. The CDR3 sequence is CASSLDGGLEGYTF. CDR3 sequence (DNA): TGTGCCAGCAGCTTAGATGGGGGACTGGAGGGCTACACCTTC.

This clonotype was observed a few times. The chain uses TRBV19 and TRBJ1-5; a possible D gene is TRBD1 (5 bases). V was pared by 11 bases and J by 7 bases, with 18 bases between. The CDR3 runs to 13 residues. Germline V gene data show CDR1 as LNHDA and CDR2 as SQIVND (reference sequence). Written as DNA, the CDR3 is TGTGCCGGGTCGCTGGGGGGGGAACAGCCCCAGCATTTT. Encoded protein: CAGSLGGEQPQHF.

This clonotype has a handful of counts. This rearrangement joins TRBV19 to TRBJ2-1, with no clear D. The CDR3 runs 13 residues. V was clipped by 7 bases and J by 3 bases, with 10 bases between them. Per the germline V gene, CDR1 is LNHDA and CDR2 is SQIVND (reference sequence). CDR3 residues: CASTLTIYNEQFF. CDR3 sequence (DNA): TGTGCCAGTACCCTAACCATCTACAATGAGCAGTTCTTC.

Points on this clonotype: Possible read error: a much larger clone is one base away. This rearrangement joins TRBV4-1 to TRBJ1-6, with a weak D call TRBD1 (5 bases). V was clipped by 5 bases and J by 2 bases, with 19 bases between them. Germline CDR1 is MGHRA and CDR2 is YSYEKL. The CDR3 has 18 amino acids. CDR3 region: CASSVMTRASPYNSPLHF. CDR3 in DNA: TGCGCCAGCAGCGTAATGACCAGGGCTAGCCCCTATAATTCACCCCTCCACTTT.

To note about this clonotype: A much larger clone lies one base from this, so it may be a read error. Likely a read error: the CDR3 ends without its conserved phenylalanine or tryptophan. The chain joins TRBV12-3 or TRBV12-4 to TRBJ2-2; no firm D call. V shed 6 bases and J shed 5 bases, with 13 bases lying between them. The CDR3 has 14 residues. The CDR3: CASRPGVQTGELFS. The CDR3 coding sequence is TGTGCCAGCAGACCTGGTGTTCAAACCGGGGAGCTGTTTTCT.

This clonotype appeared many times. The chain carries TRBV12-3 or TRBV12-4 and TRBJ2-3; 10 bases match TRBD1. With V trimmed by 1 base and J by 3 bases, 10 bases remained unmatched. The CDR3 consists of 18 residues. CDR3 in DNA: TGTGCCAGCAGTTTAGGGACAGGGGGGTTGTTTTTGACAGATACGCAGTATTTT. Its translation is CASSLGTGGLFLTDTQYF.

This clonotype was found many times. V usage is TRBV5-4 and J usage is TRBJ1-1; D is uncertain. The V gene lost 2 bases and the J gene lost 1 base, with 9 bases spanning the gap. The CDR3 extends over 14 amino acids. In germline, CDR1 is SGHNT, CDR2 YYREEE (reference sequence). The CDR3 DNA follows: TGTGCCAGCAGCTTTGGCGGAAAGAACACTGAAGCTTTCTTT. Protein sequence: CASSFGGKNTEAFF.

V is TRBV24-1 and J is TRBJ1-4, with unresolved D. This CDR3 spans 13 amino acids. The ends were cut back, 5 bases at V and 8 bases at J, with 11 bases in the middle. Germline V lookup: CDR1 KGHDR, CDR2 SFDVKD. For the CDR3, the DNA is TGTGCCACCAGTGCCCAGGTCGGGGAAAAACTGTTTTTT. Translation gives CATSAQVGEKLFF.

This rearrangement joins TRBV15 to TRBJ1-4; 9 nucleotides agree with TRBD1. The germline V gene encodes CDR1 LNHNV and CDR2 YYDKDF (reference sequence). The CDR3 has 15 amino acids. V lost 1 base and J lost 8; bases outside the gene matches: 5. The CDR3 loop reads CATSRADRGEEKLFF. Here the CDR3 DNA reads TGTGCCACCAGCAGAGCGGACAGGGGAGAGGAAAAACTGTTTTTT.

A note on this clonotype: At one of its ends the junction is not consistent with the germline gene, which may arise from a read error. The chain couples TRBV9 to TRBJ1-2, with 7 bases that match TRBD1. Germline V gene lookup returns CDR1 SGDLS and CDR2 YYNGEE. The CDR3 contains 13 residues. The CDR3 region is CASSVVTGEGYTF. The CDR3 nucleotides read TGTGCCAGCAGCGTAGTTACAGGGGAGGGCTACACCTTT.

This clonotype was observed many times. The chain employs TRBV20-1 and TRBJ1-6, with 9 bases lining up with TRBD1. Per germline, CDR1 DFQATT and CDR2 SNEGSKA (reference sequence). The CDR3 length is 16 residues. V lost 0 bases, J lost 5 bases, and 5 bases stayed unmatched. CDR3 amino acids: CSARDPRTGDNSPLHF. The CDR3 coding sequence is TGCAGTGCTAGAGATCCCCGGACAGGGGATAATTCACCCCTCCACTTT.

The sample holds many counts of this clonotype. This chain links TRBV25-1 with TRBJ1-6; 9 nucleotides agree with TRBD1. V shed 1 base, J shed 3 bases, and the junction held 1 base outside the gene matches. Germline loops: CDR1 MGHDK, CDR2 SYGVNS. This CDR3 comprises 16 residues. This CDR3 is CASSESTGGYNSPLHF. CDR3 DNA: TGTGCCAGCAGTGAATCGACAGGGGGCTATAATTCACCCCTCCACTTT.

This clonotype was detected a few times. The chain employs TRBV6-1 and TRBJ2-7; D is possibly TRBD2 (6 bases). Germline loops: CDR1 MNHNS, CDR2 SASEGT. Trimming stripped 4 bases from V and 3 bases from J, with 13 bases between. This CDR3 comprises 14 residues. The CDR3 is CASSAGTQGYEQYF. The CDR3 DNA sequence: TGTGCCAGCAGTGCCGGGACTCAAGGCTACGAGCAGTACTTC.

In its sample, this clonotype was seen many times. This chain connects TRBV5-5 to TRBJ1-4, with D possibly TRBD1 on 5 matching bases. The germline V gene encodes CDR1 SGHKS and CDR2 YYEKEE (reference sequence). The CDR3 loop spans 14 amino acids. Trimming pared 2 bases from V and 4 bases from J, leaving 9 bases between. The CDR3 is CASSFGTVNEKLFF. Here the CDR3 DNA reads TGTGCCAGCAGCTTCGGGACGGTTAATGAAAAACTGTTTTTT.

The sample holds many counts of this clonotype. The chain is built from TRBV5-6 and TRBJ1-1; D remains ambiguous. Trimming took off 4 bases at V and 6 bases at J, with 16 bases between the two ends. Germline V lookup: CDR1 SGHDT, CDR2 YYEEEE. CDR3 size: 14 residues. DNA for the CDR3: TGTGCCAGCAGCCCACCCCGCCCAAGCGCTGAAGCTTTCTTT. It yields the protein CASSPPRPSAEAFF. Full variable domain (missing parts from reference TRBV5-6 and TRBJ1-1): DAGVTQSPTHLIKTRGQQVTLRCSPKSGHDTVSWYQQALGQGPQFIFQYYEEEERQRGNFPDRFSGHQFPNYSSELNVNALLLGDSALYLCASSPPRPSAEAFFGQGTRLTVV.

CDR3 nucleotide sequence: TGTGCCACCAGCAGCCACACAGGGGGCATCGCCGAGCAGTACTTC. As protein: CATSSHTGGIAEQYF. The chain couples TRBV15 to TRBJ2-7; 9 bases align to TRBD1. The CDR3 loop spans 15 amino acids. The V and J ends lost 3 bases and 6 bases, in that order; junction bases with no gene match: 9. Per the germline V gene, CDR1 is LNHNV and CDR2 is YYDKDF (reference sequence).

With respect to this clonotype: The CDR3 does not close with the conserved phenylalanine or tryptophan, likely indicating a read error. As DNA, the CDR3 is TGTGCCAGCACCGACTGGCTGACTGGGGAAGAGACCCAGTACCTC. Amino acids: CASTDWLTGEETQYL. This chain links TRBV6-1 with TRBJ2-5, with D hard to call. This CDR3 has 15 amino acids. Germline values: CDR1 MNHNS, CDR2 SASEGT. V was shortened by 7 bases and J by 3 bases, with 18 bases between the two germline ends.

J is TRBJ2-7 and V is TRBV20-1, with TRBD2 matching 8 bases. The CDR3 is made up of 15 amino acids. In germline, CDR1 is DFQATT, CDR2 SNEGSKA (reference sequence). V was clipped by 2 bases and J by 0 bases; unmatched bases: 6. CDR3 in amino acids: CSARSTGTSSYEQYF. The CDR3, as DNA: TGCAGTGCTAGATCCACCGGGACTAGCTCCTACGAGCAGTACTTC.

The rearrangement joins TRBV19 to TRBJ1-2; 9 bases align to TRBD1. Germline CDR1 reads LNHDA; CDR2 reads SQIVND (reference sequence). J gave up 6 bases and V 6 bases, and 5 bases lay outside the gene matches. The CDR3 covers 13 residues. CDR3 region: CASSTGTGHGYTF. For the CDR3, the DNA is TGTGCCAGTAGCACCGGGACAGGGCATGGCTACACCTTC.

This chain uses TRBV2 with TRBJ1-1, with TRBD1 as a possible D gene (5 bases). The CDR3 is 11 amino acids. Trimming stripped 5 bases from V and 11 bases from J, with 12 bases between. Looked up from germline, CDR1 is SNHLY and CDR2 is FYNNEI. The CDR3 nucleotides read TGTGCCAGCAGTTTTGCAGGGTCGGCTTTCTTT. Protein product: CASSFAGSAFF.

This clonotype was found a few times. With a much larger clone just one base away, this may be a read error. J is TRBJ2-7 and V is TRBV5-4, with D perhaps TRBD1 or TRBD2 (5 bases each). CDR1 and CDR2 (germline): SGHNT, YYREEE (reference sequence). The CDR3 is 14 residues long. V gave up 4 bases and J gave up 6 bases, with 17 bases separating them. The CDR3 DNA is TGTGCCAGCAGCACCGGGGCTAACCCACCCGAGCAGTACTTC. Translating it yields CASSTGANPPEQYF.

The chain has TRBV29-1 and TRBJ2-3, with 7 bases aligning to TRBD1. The V and J ends lost 8 bases and 3 bases, in that order; junction bases with no gene match: 11. The germline V gene encodes CDR1 SQVTM and CDR2 ANQGSEA. The CDR3 covers 14 residues. The CDR3 sequence is CSSPRGLETDTQYF. DNA for the CDR3: TGCAGCTCACCAAGGGGGCTTGAGACAGATACGCAGTATTTT.

This chain connects TRBV5-4 to TRBJ2-1; 8 bases line up with TRBD2. The CDR3 has 15 residues. From germline, CDR1 is SGHNT and CDR2 YYREEE (reference sequence). V dropped 0 bases and J dropped 2; count of bases not matched to a gene: 1. CDR3 residues: CASSLGGLAYNEQFF. In DNA form, the CDR3 reads TGTGCCAGCAGCTTGGGGGGACTAGCCTACAATGAGCAGTTCTTC.

This clonotype was picked up many times. This chain uses TRBV9 with TRBJ1-1; tentatively, D is TRBD1 (5 bases). CDR3 length: 15 residues. Germline V lookup: CDR1 SGDLS, CDR2 YYNGEE. The V end was cut by 0 bases, the J end by 8 bases, with 17 bases between. The CDR3 sequence is CASSVGTGVGGEAFF. DNA for the CDR3: TGTGCCAGCAGCGTAGGAACGGGGGTGGGAGGGGAAGCTTTCTTT.

With respect to this clonotype: A read error may be the cause here, since a much bigger clone is one base away. V and J are TRBV11-2 and TRBJ2-3; 9 nucleotides line up with TRBD2. V shed 2 bases and J 2 bases; nucleotides not matched to a gene: 8. The germline V gene has CDR1 SGHAT and CDR2 FQNNGV. The CDR3 is made up of 17 amino acids. CDR3 amino acids: CASSLFLAGSPTDTQYF. CDR3 sequence (DNA): TGTGCCAGCAGCTTATTCCTAGCGGGGAGCCCCACAGATACGCAGTATTTT.

As regards this clonotype: The junction departs from the called germline gene at one end, perhaps through a read error. V gene TRBV24-1 combines with J gene TRBJ2-7; D possibly uses TRBD1 or TRBD2 (5 bases each). The end of the DNA fits TRBJ2-1 better, so the J call may be wrong. CDR3 length: 14 amino acids. The germline gives CDR1 KGHDR, CDR2 SFDVKD. In DNA, the CDR3 is TGTGCCAGCAGTGAGGGGAGCTCCTACAATGAGCAGTTCTTC. It specifies CASSEGSSYNEQFF.

The chain joins TRBV9 to TRBJ2-3; D call uncertain. CDR1 is SGDLS and CDR2 is YYNGEE in the germline V gene. The CDR3 totals 15 residues. V shed 1 base and J shed 3 bases, with 12 bases lying between them. CDR3 coding DNA: TGTGCCAGCAGCGTATGTAGGGTGGGGACAGATACGCAGTATTTT. Its translation: CASSVCRVGTDTQYF.